This T cell receptor (beta chain) stems from a study of blood T cell repertoires in COVID-19. The overall study: COVID-19 samples from acute and convalescent phases originated in the United States, Italy and Spain. T cells, B-cell-depleted T cells, or PBMCs supplied cDNA or gDNA.

Study members were between about 18 and 89 years old and lived in 20 to 30 US regions. As processed by the authors: Reference gene primers were amplified, and this amplification served to estimate nucleated cell counts. Method: immunoSEQ multiplex PCR; TCRdb's copy keeps in-frame clones and lacks some. V and J calls plus clone size are reproduced from that table; the DNA served to infer D and trimming. This sample has roughly 380,000 clones, with roughly 90% found just once. CDR3 length: 17 residues. The V and J ends lost 4 bases and 3 bases, in that order; junction bases with no gene match: 7. Germline V gene lookup returns CDR1 SGDLS and CDR2 YYNGEE.

Material for sequencing was PBMCs or T cells enriched from blood (not recorded which). The TCR sequence derives from a woman in her twenties or thirties who had recovered from COVID-19. The V and J genes are TRBV9 and TRBJ2-2; 12 bases agree with TRBD2. The CDR3 reads CASSSRRLAGDTGELFF. The CDR3 bases are TGTGCCAGCAGCTCCCGGAGACTAGCGGGAGACACCGGGGAGCTGTTTTTT.